This TCR beta chain was captured in a study of cytomegalovirus exposure and HLA in healthy donors. Overall study: The 100 to 150 validation repertoires and the approximately 700 first-cohort repertoires shared a platform, a later analysis reported.

Clones were sequenced by immunoSEQ multiplex PCR, and TCRdb holds only the in-frame ones, with some missing. The data hold 110,000 or so clones, with about 94% observed a single time. The study drew the donors from its approximately 110-subject validation cohort, separate from the approximately 690-subject first cohort. CDR1 SGHTA and CDR2 FQGNSA come from the germline V gene. The CDR3 is made up of 15 amino acids. The germline V and J ends were trimmed by 2 bases and 5 bases, with 15 bases remaining between them. Sequenced material: PBMCs. The V gene is TRBV7-2, the J gene TRBJ1-2; no clear D. This sequence was found in a woman aged 18-30 years in good health and CMV-seronegative. The chain's CDR3 is CASSLMPVLPYGYTF. The CDR3 DNA is TGTGCCAGCAGCTTAATGCCAGTGCTTCCATATGGCTACACCTTC.